This T cell receptor beta chain is from a study of T cells in localized non-small cell lung cancer. The germline gives CDR1 MNHEY, CDR2 SVGAGI. The CDR3 is 14 residues long. V dropped 2 bases and J dropped 5 bases, with 7 bases sitting between them. Using immunoSEQ multiplex PCR, the repertoire was profiled, and TCRdb retains in-frame clones only, with some absent. This sample carries 31,000 or so clones, around 80% of them seen once, and the ten largest clones take 15% to 20%. J is TRBJ1-6 and V is TRBV6-5, with D hard to call. The sequencing here drew on peripheral blood, taken before any cancer treatment. The origin of this receptor is a male donor at least 60 years old with stage III squamous cell lung carcinoma. Here the CDR3 DNA reads TGTGCCAGCAGTTACAACGCGAATAATTCACCCCTCCACTTT. This gives the protein CASSYNANNSPLHF.